Shown below are 21 T cell receptor beta chains from a single sample sequenced in a study of human T cells and chemical hapten exposure. TCRdb fed the RACE reads into MiXCR, producing one record per CDR3 protein. The table records more than 85,000 distinct CDR3 sequences, 34% of them present only once. The time point here: patch test 3, about 24 weeks after DPC sensitization. The treatment: therapeutic diphenylcyclopropenone sensitization with weekly scalp DPC. The sample here was whole blood, taken in connection with sensitization to the hapten diphenylcyclopropenone (DPC). The receptors originated from a man aged 35 to 55 with alopecia areata. Some clones in this sample may be carry-over from other donors' samples.

The rearrangement uses TRBV4-3 and TRBJ2-7; D perhaps matches TRBD2 (6 bases). V shed 0 bases and J shed 1 base, with 19 bases lying between them. The length of the CDR3 is 18 residues. CDR1 and CDR2 (germline): LGHNA, YSLEER. As DNA, the CDR3 is TGCGCCAGCAGCCAAGATCTCTTGGTCGCGGAGGGATCCTACGAGCAGTACTTC. Amino acid sequence: CASSQDLLVAEGSYEQYF.

The V gene is TRBV5-6, the J gene TRBJ1-4; D ambiguous. Looked up from germline, CDR1 is SGHDT and CDR2 is YYEEEE. The V end was cut by 4 bases, the J end by 0 bases, with 7 bases between. This CDR3 contains 14 residues. The chain's CDR3 is CASSPGTTNEKLFF. CDR3 bases: TGTGCCAGCAGCCCAGGAACAACTAATGAAAAACTGTTTTTT. The whole variable domain, filled in from reference TRBV5-6 and TRBJ1-4, reads DAGVTQSPTHLIKTRGQQVTLRCSPKSGHDTVSWYQQALGQGPQFIFQYYEEEERQRGNFPDRFSGHQFPNYSSELNVNALLLGDSALYLCASSPGTTNEKLFFGSGTQLSVL.

The chain links TRBV9 to TRBJ1-1; 7 nucleotides agree with TRBD1. Germline CDR1 reads SGDLS; CDR2 reads YYNGEE. Germline trimming cut 7 bases from V and 0 bases from J; bases unmatched to any gene: 9. The CDR3 totals 15 residues. CDR3 bases: TGTGCCAGCGGTGCAGGGGGTATTATGAACACTGAAGCTTTCTTT. Translated: CASGAGGIMNTEAFF. The full variable domain, completed using reference TRBV9 and TRBJ1-1, is DSGVTQTPKHLITATGQRVTLRCSPRSGDLSVYWYQQSLDQGLQFLIQYYNGEERAKGNILERFSAQQFPDLHSELNLSSLELGDSALYFCASGAGGIMNTEAFFGQGTRLTVV.

Only a few counts were recorded for this clonotype. J is TRBJ2-1 and V is TRBV6-2 or TRBV6-3, with D possibly matching TRBD2 (6 bases). Trimming took 2 bases from V and 10 from J, leaving 18 bases between them. The CDR3 sequence is 15 residues long. Germline V gives CDR1 MNHEY, CDR2 SVGEGT. The CDR3 loop is CASSYRAHREREQFF. CDR3 in DNA: TGTGCCAGCAGTTACAGGGCCCATCGGGAGAGGGAGCAGTTCTTC.

This clonotype was detected a few times. The chain has TRBV28 and TRBJ1-4, with unresolved D. CDR3 length equals 15 residues. CDR1 is MDHEN and CDR2 is SYDVKM in the germline V gene. V gave up 6 bases and J gave up 1 base, with 12 bases separating them. The CDR3 region is CASSRSGGTNEKLFF. As DNA, the CDR3 is TGTGCCAGCAGCCGATCTGGTGGAACTAATGAAAAACTGTTTTTT.

The V call is TRBV7-2, the J call TRBJ2-3; maybe TRBD2 (6 bases). The CDR3 contains 17 residues. The germline V and J ends were trimmed by 1 base and 0 bases, with 14 bases remaining between them. CDR1 SGHTA and CDR2 FQGNSA come from the germline V gene. The CDR3 spells CASSLGGFGSSTDTQYF. The CDR3 DNA is TGTGCCAGCAGCTTAGGAGGGTTCGGGAGTAGCACAGATACGCAGTATTTT.

This chain joins TRBV7-2 and TRBJ2-7; 7 bases agree with TRBD2. CDR1 is SGHTA and CDR2 is FQGNSA in the germline V gene. This CDR3 region has 15 residues. The ends lost 3 bases at V and 1 base at J; junction bases unmatched: 6. In DNA form, the CDR3 reads TGTGCCAGCAGCTTGAGCGGGACTGGGTCCTACGAGCAGTACGTC. Its translation: CASSLSGTGSYEQYV.

The chain has TRBV12-3 or TRBV12-4 and TRBJ2-2; D tentatively reads TRBD1 or TRBD2 (6 bases each). The length of the CDR3 is 15 residues. V was shortened by 3 bases and J by 5 bases, with 13 bases between the two germline ends. The CDR3 DNA reads as TGTGCCAGCAGTTTCTGGGGGGCGCAGACCGGGGAGCTGTTTTTT. Translated, it gives CASSFWGAQTGELFF.

This clonotype was seen a handful of times. The chain recombines TRBV14 with TRBJ1-2, with D possibly TRBD1 on 6 matching bases. The V gene lost 1 base and the J gene lost 4 bases, with 16 bases spanning the gap. The CDR3 totals 16 residues. Germline lookup yields CDR1 SGHDN and CDR2 FVKESK. CDR3 protein: CASSQGVGDRTYGYTF. The DNA of the CDR3 is TGTGCCAGCAGCCAAGGGGTGGGCGACAGGACCTATGGCTACACCTTC.

V usage is TRBV20-1 and J usage is TRBJ2-5; TRBD2 aligns across 11 bases. This CDR3 has 18 residues. The J segment lost 4 bases and the V segment lost 0 bases, leaving 13 bases of the junction unmatched. Germline V gives CDR1 DFQATT, CDR2 SNEGSKA (reference sequence). In DNA form, the CDR3 reads TGCAGTGCTAGAGATCGTTTATCAAGGCTAGCGGGAGGAGAGACCCAGTACTTC. Translating gives CSARDRLSRLAGGETQYF.

The J gene is TRBJ2-3, the V gene TRBV20-1; possibly TRBD1 for D (5 bases). Trimming cost V 7 bases and J 3 bases, with 8 bases left between them. Germline assignment: CDR1 DFQATT and CDR2 SNEGSKA (reference sequence). The CDR3 is 11 residues long. The CDR3 DNA is TGCAGTGTTCGACAGACAGATACGCAGTATTTT. This gives the protein CSVRQTDTQYF.

V usage is TRBV29-1 and J usage is TRBJ1-2; 7 bases align to TRBD1. The trim removed 7 bases at V and 6 bases at J, leaving 11 bases unmatched. Germline CDR1 reads SQVTM; CDR2 reads ANQGSEA. The CDR3 sequence is 13 residues long. CDR3 in amino acids: CSAGQDGVDGYTF. CDR3 nucleotide sequence: TGCAGCGCAGGACAGGATGGAGTGGATGGCTACACCTTC.

The gene calls are TRBV10-3 and TRBJ2-2; TRBD1 aligns across 7 bases. Germline V gene sequence: CDR1 ENHRY, CDR2 SYGVKD. The CDR3 is 13 amino acids. The junction had 3 bases not matched to a gene; V was cut back by 8 bases and J by 3 bases. This CDR3 is CAIEGTDTGELFF. CDR3 nucleotide sequence: TGTGCCATCGAAGGGACAGACACCGGGGAGCTGTTTTTT.

In this sample, this clonotype turned up a few times. The CDR3 spells CASSVALAASTDTQYF. CDR3 nucleotides: TGTGCCAGCAGCGTAGCACTAGCGGCTAGCACAGATACGCAGTATTTT. V is TRBV9 and J is TRBJ2-3; 8 bases are a match to TRBD2. The CDR3 sequence is 16 residues long. The V and J ends lost 0 bases and 0 bases, in that order; junction bases with no gene match: 3. Germline CDR1 reads SGDLS; CDR2 reads YYNGEE.

This clonotype was found a few times. The chain couples TRBV7-9 to TRBJ2-3; 12 positions agree with TRBD2. The trim removed 5 bases at V and 3 bases at J, leaving 6 bases unmatched. CDR1 and CDR2 (germline): SEHNR, FQNEAQ (reference sequence). The CDR3 covers 16 residues. In nucleotides, the CDR3 is TGTGCCAGCAGCCCAAGGACTAGCGGGAAGACAGATACGCAGTATTTT. Translated: CASSPRTSGKTDTQYF.

The rearrangement joins TRBV10-3 to TRBJ2-3; TRBD2 is a possible D gene (5 bases). The V end was cut by 6 bases, the J end by 1 base, with 11 bases between. This CDR3 has 14 residues. CDR1 is ENHRY, CDR2 SYGVKD, per germline. CDR3 nucleotides: TGTGCCATCAGCGAGGCGGGCGGCACAGATACGCAGTATTTT. Translation: CAISEAGGTDTQYF.

The rearrangement uses TRBV30 and TRBJ2-7, with TRBD2 matching 7 bases. CDR3 size: 14 residues. Germline CDR1 reads GTSNPN; CDR2 reads SVGIG (reference sequence). With V trimmed by 2 bases and J by 2 bases, 6 bases remained unmatched. The CDR3 reads CAWSNALAAYEQYV. The CDR3 DNA reads as TGTGCCTGGAGTAATGCGCTAGCGGCCTACGAGCAGTACGTC.

The genes are TRBV6-1 and TRBJ2-7; 7 positions match TRBD2. Germline V lookup: CDR1 MNHNS, CDR2 SASEGT. The CDR3 runs to 15 residues. The V gene end was trimmed by 2 bases and the J gene end by 0 bases; junction bases not matched to a gene: 4. The DNA of the CDR3 is TGTGCCAGCAGTGAATCACTAGCGAGCTCCTACGAGCAGTACGTC. It codes for CASSESLASSYEQYV.

The chain combines TRBV11-2 with TRBJ2-3, with D perhaps assigned TRBD1 or TRBD2 (6 bases each). The CDR3 is made up of 16 amino acids. The germline gives CDR1 SGHAT, CDR2 FQNNGV. V lost 0 bases, J lost 2 bases, and 12 bases lay in between. CDR3 sequence (DNA): TGTGCCAGCAGCTTAGATACAGGGACTCCCACAGATACGCAGTATTTT. Amino acids: CASSLDTGTPTDTQYF.

This clonotype was counted a few times. J is TRBJ2-2 and V is TRBV7-2; 9 positions match TRBD2. The CDR3 is 16 amino acids. The trim removed 5 bases at V and 4 bases at J, leaving 8 bases unmatched. CDR1 is SGHTA and CDR2 is FQGNSA in the germline V gene. The CDR3: CASSQAGGLRTGELFF. The CDR3, as DNA: TGTGCCAGCAGCCAGGCGGGGGGGTTGCGCACCGGGGAGCTGTTTTTT.

The rearrangement uses TRBV7-2 and TRBJ2-6, with D possibly TRBD1 on 5 matching bases. Germline values: CDR1 SGHTA, CDR2 FQGNSA. The CDR3 loop spans 16 amino acids. Trimming cost V 4 bases and J 4 bases, with 14 bases left between them. CDR3 sequence: CASSSPWAGGANVLTF. CDR3 bases: TGTGCCAGCAGCTCGCCGTGGGCAGGGGGGGCCAACGTCCTGACTTTC.